What follows are 18 T cell receptor beta chains derived from one specimen sequenced in a study of blood T cell repertoires in COVID-19 (dated by TCRdb to 2019 to 2021). The method behind the library was the immunoSEQ multiplex PCR assay. The table comes from immuneACCESS by way of TCRdb, which keeps in-frame sequences with V and J called. Part of the clones is missing from these tables; in studies checked, under half for an unresolved V gene and the rest for unknown reasons. Here the sample has more than 95,000 clones; about 88% occur a single time. The ten top clones hold 0.95% to 1.5% of the sample. The sample comprised peripheral blood. All receptors derive from an elderly woman with acute or convalescent COVID-19.

The chain recombines TRBV2 with TRBJ2-3; 9 bases align to TRBD1. The CDR3 totals 14 residues. V lost 6 bases, J lost 3 bases, and 4 bases stayed unmatched. Germline CDR1 and CDR2: SNHLY and FYNNEI. The CDR3 here is CASSGQGRTDTQYF. The CDR3, as DNA: TGTGCCAGCAGCGGACAGGGGCGAACAGATACGCAGTATTTT.

This clone appeared a single time. The rearrangement uses TRBV6-1 and TRBJ1-2; weak D call: TRBD1 (5 bases). The CDR3 spans 14 residues. Germline CDR1 and CDR2: MNHNS and SASEGT. V gave up 0 bases and J gave up 8 bases, with 13 bases separating them. In DNA form, the CDR3 reads TGTGCCAGCAGTGAAGCGGGGCAGGTGGGGGGCTACACCTTC. Its translation is CASSEAGQVGGYTF.

V is TRBV3-1 (or the pseudogene TRBV3-2) and J is TRBJ1-2, with 8 bases matching TRBD1. CDR1 and CDR2 from the germline V gene are LGHDT and YNNKEL (reference sequence). V was pared by 4 bases and J by 0 bases, with 13 bases of the junction left unmatched. This CDR3 has 18 residues. CDR3 in DNA: TGTGCCAGCAGCCCATTACAGGGGGTCCTGGGCTCTAACTATGGCTACACCTTC. Encoded protein: CASSPLQGVLGSNYGYTF.

This clone is a singleton in its sample. This sequence joins TRBV18 and TRBJ1-1, with unresolved D. The CDR3 extends over 12 amino acids. Germline V gene data show CDR1 as KGHSH and CDR2 as LQKENI. V lost 3 bases, J lost 6 bases, and 8 bases lay in between. The CDR3, as DNA: TGTGCCAGCTCACCGAGGGCAGCTGAAGCTTTCTTT. This encodes CASSPRAAEAFF.

The rearrangement links TRBV6-1 to TRBJ2-1, with D perhaps TRBD2 (7 bases). Trimming pared 2 bases from V and 4 bases from J, leaving 12 bases between. In germline, CDR1 is MNHNS, CDR2 SASEGT. The CDR3 loop spans 15 amino acids. This chain's CDR3 is CASSERGGLYNEQFF. Here the CDR3 DNA reads TGTGCCAGCAGTGAAAGGGGGGGTCTTTACAATGAGCAGTTCTTC.

The V gene is TRBV7-3, the J gene TRBJ2-3; 8 nucleotides line up with TRBD2. The CDR3 is made up of 17 amino acids. V gave up 1 base and J gave up 5 bases; unmatched junction bases: 11. CDR1 and CDR2 from the germline V gene are SGHTA and FQGTGA. The CDR3 nucleotides are TGTGCCAGCAGCTTAAGGTTGGGCGGGGGGCGCATAGATACGCAGTATTTT. The encoded protein is CASSLRLGGGRIDTQYF.

The V gene is TRBV5-4, the J gene TRBJ1-1; weak D call: TRBD1 (6 bases). The CDR3 sequence is 14 residues long. With 3 bases removed from V and 1 base from J, the gap between germline ends came to 10 bases. CDR1 is SGHNT, CDR2 YYREEE, per germline (reference sequence). The CDR3 nucleotides read TGTGCCAGCAGCTCGGGGGGGGCGAACACTGAAGCTTTCTTT. Protein product: CASSSGGANTEAFF.

The chain combines TRBV19 with TRBJ2-2; 7 nucleotides line up with TRBD2. Germline CDR1 and CDR2: LNHDA and SQIVND (reference sequence). CDR3 length equals 16 residues. V dropped 4 bases and J dropped 5; count of bases not matched to a gene: 10. CDR3 coding DNA: TGTGCCAGTAGTACCTCTGGCGGGAGAAGTACCGGGGAGCTGTTTTTT. Protein product: CASSTSGGRSTGELFF.

V and J are TRBV4-1 and TRBJ1-6; D gene uncertain. Germline CDR1 is MGHRA and CDR2 is YSYEKL. This CDR3 contains 15 residues. The germline V and J ends were trimmed by 0 bases and 7 bases, with 10 bases remaining between them. Here the CDR3 reads CASSQENRENSPLHF. The CDR3 DNA reads TGCGCCAGCAGCCAAGAAAACAGAGAAAATTCACCCCTCCACTTT.

The rearrangement uses TRBV5-1 and TRBJ2-7; tentatively, D is TRBD1 (6 bases). Trimming shortened V by 4 bases and J by 7 bases, and 12 bases separated the two germline ends. Germline CDR1 SGHRS, CDR2 YFSETQ. The CDR3 spans 12 residues. The CDR3 sequence: CASSRRGDEQYF. DNA for the CDR3: TGCGCCAGCAGCCGCAGGGGTGATGAGCAGTACTTC.

This chain uses TRBV24-1 with TRBJ1-5; no firm D call. The CDR3 has 14 residues. Trimming pared 5 bases from V and 3 bases from J, leaving 10 bases between. Germline assignment: CDR1 KGHDR and CDR2 SFDVKD. CDR3 residues: CATSAWLPNQPQHF. The CDR3 DNA reads TGTGCCACCAGTGCTTGGCTTCCCAATCAGCCCCAGCATTTT.

This clone was found once. V and J are TRBV5-4 and TRBJ2-5; 7 bases are shared with TRBD1. The CDR3 sequence is 15 residues long. J gave up 4 bases and V 0 bases, and 6 bases lay outside the gene matches. Per the germline V gene, CDR1 is SGHNT and CDR2 is YYREEE (reference sequence). The DNA for the CDR3 is TGTGCCAGCAGCTTGGACAGGGGAGCGAGAGAGACCCAGTACTTC. It is translated as CASSLDRGARETQYF.

This CDR3 is CSVPGQGAYLTTDTQYF. CDR3 DNA sequence: TGCAGCGTCCCGGGACAGGGAGCTTACCTTACTACAGATACGCAGTATTTT. The chain employs TRBV29-1 and TRBJ2-3; 9 nucleotides agree with TRBD1. The CDR3 consists of 17 residues. CDR1 is SQVTM, CDR2 ANQGSEA, per germline. With V trimmed by 6 bases and J by 3 bases, 16 bases remained unmatched.

The gene calls are TRBV20-1 and TRBJ2-1, with 7 positions matching TRBD1. Germline lookup yields CDR1 DFQATT and CDR2 SNEGSKA (reference sequence). V dropped 3 bases and J dropped 7; count of bases not matched to a gene: 3. The CDR3 sequence is 12 residues long. The chain's CDR3 is CSASRTGNEQFF. The CDR3 DNA reads TGCAGTGCTAGTCGGACAGGTAATGAGCAGTTCTTC.

This chain links TRBV9 with TRBJ1-4; a possible D gene is TRBD1 (5 bases). Germline V gene sequence: CDR1 SGDLS, CDR2 YYNGEE. The CDR3 extends over 13 amino acids. Trimming stripped 4 bases from V and 3 bases from J, with 7 bases between. CDR3 DNA sequence: TGTGCCAGCAGCCAGACAGCTAATGAAAAACTGTTTTTT. This gives the protein CASSQTANEKLFF.

V gene TRBV19 combines with J gene TRBJ1-2, with no clear D. Germline lookup yields CDR1 LNHDA and CDR2 SQIVND (reference sequence). The CDR3 has 16 residues. Trimming removed 4 bases from V and 3 bases from J, with 18 bases in between. This CDR3 is CASSNSGATGDYGYTF. CDR3 nucleotides: TGTGCCAGTAGTAACAGTGGCGCTACCGGGGACTATGGCTACACCTTC.

This clone was counted between two and nine times. V gene TRBV5-1 combines with J gene TRBJ2-2, with a weak D call TRBD2 (6 bases). V was pared by 3 bases and J by 4 bases, with 10 bases between. The CDR3 is 14 amino acids. The germline V gene has CDR1 SGHRS and CDR2 YFSETQ. Written as DNA, the CDR3 is TGCGCCAGCAGCTGGGGGGTTTCCACCGGGGAGCTGTTTTTT. The encoded protein is CASSWGVSTGELFF.

This clone was seen once. The chain combines TRBV7-8 with TRBJ2-5, with D perhaps matching TRBD2 (5 bases). Looked up from germline, CDR1 is SGHVS and CDR2 is FQNEAQ. The CDR3 runs to 16 residues. With 5 bases removed from V and 5 bases from J, the gap between germline ends came to 21 bases. The CDR3 nucleotides read TGTGCCAGCAGCCACGACTTCAACAGCCGAGGGGAGACCCAGTACTTC. As protein: CASSHDFNSRGETQYF. Drawing the rest from reference TRBV7-8 and TRBJ2-5, the complete variable domain is GAGVSQSPRYKVAKRGQDVALRCDPISGHVSLFWYQQALGQGPEFLTYFQNEAQLDKSGLPSDRFFAERPEGSVSTLKIQRTQQEDSAVYLCASSHDFNSRGETQYFGPGTRLLVL.